A selection of T cell receptor beta chains follows, all from one sample in a study of response to subunit inactivated influenza vaccine. Via MiXCR, TCRdb re-called the RT-PCR reads, giving one row per CDR3 protein. Of 450,000 to 500,000 distinct CDR3 sequences detected, approximately 10% appear once; the ten largest clones hold 10% to 15%. This specimen consisted of PBMCs from blood, obtained 35 to 45 days after vaccination. Receptors originate from a man aged 50 or older who received an inactivated influenza vaccine. Both conserved end residues are part of each CDR3. A D gene is named only where the DNA matches it firmly. Size tells how often a clone was seen (once, few, many) or the class of an expanded clone, and some rows leave it out.

clone_size: .; v_call: TRBV29-1; j_call: TRBJ1-2; d_call: TRBD1; cdr3_aa: CSVNDRGHGYTF; cdr3_nt: TGCAGCGTTAATGACAGGGGGCATGGCTACACCTTC
clone_size: .; v_call: TRBV5-1; j_call: TRBJ2-5; d_call: TRBD2; cdr3_aa: CASSGTRGRGETQYF; cdr3_nt: TGCGCCAGCAGCGGGACTAGGGGTAGGGGAGAGACCCAGTACTTC
clone_size: few; v_call: TRBV3-1; j_call: TRBJ1-1; d_call: .; cdr3_aa: CASSQVVTEAFF; cdr3_nt: TGTGCCAGCAGCCAAGTGGTAACTGAAGCTTTCTTT
clone_size: few; v_call: TRBV28; j_call: TRBJ2-2; d_call: .; cdr3_aa: CASSFIGGGWRTGELFF; cdr3_nt: TGTGCCAGCAGTTTTATCGGGGGCGGATGGAGGACCGGGGAGCTGTTTTTT
clone_size: .; v_call: TRBV27; j_call: TRBJ2-1; d_call: TRBD2; cdr3_aa: CASSPLGTSGRGVQFF; cdr3_nt: TGTGCCAGCAGTCCGCTAGGGACTAGCGGGAGGGGGGTGCAGTTCTTC
clone_size: .; v_call: TRBV6-2/TRBV6-3; j_call: TRBJ2-7; d_call: .; cdr3_aa: CASSYPRDPPHEQYF; cdr3_nt: TGTGCCAGCAGTTATCCCCGGGACCCACCCCACGAGCAGTACTTC
clone_size: .; v_call: TRBV5-1; j_call: TRBJ2-7; d_call: TRBD1; cdr3_aa: CASSPGSGTAFGEQYF; cdr3_nt: TGCGCCAGCAGCCCAGGAAGTGGGACAGCCTTTGGCGAGCAGTACTTC
clone_size: few; v_call: TRBV3-1; j_call: TRBJ2-5; d_call: .; cdr3_aa: CASSQGTVGETQYF; cdr3_nt: TGTGCCAGCAGCCAAGGGACAGTTGGAGAGACCCAGTACTTC
clone_size: .; v_call: TRBV12-3/TRBV12-4; j_call: TRBJ1-2; d_call: .; cdr3_aa: CASSLTAGENTF; cdr3_nt: TGTGCCAGCAGTTTAACTGCAGGGGAGAACACCTTC
clone_size: .; v_call: TRBV4-3; j_call: TRBJ2-7; d_call: TRBD1; cdr3_aa: CASSQQGTGYEQYF; cdr3_nt: TGCGCCAGCAGCCAACAGGGGACAGGCTACGAGCAGTACTTC
clone_size: many; v_call: TRBV5-1; j_call: TRBJ2-5; d_call: TRBD1; cdr3_aa: CASSLAGQDQETQYF; cdr3_nt: TGCGCCAGCAGCTTGGCTGGACAGGACCAAGAGACCCAGTACTTC
clone_size: few; v_call: TRBV5-1; j_call: TRBJ2-2; d_call: .; cdr3_aa: CASSLAATYTGELFF; cdr3_nt: TGCGCCAGCAGCTTGGCGGCCACCTACACCGGGGAGCTGTTTTTT
clone_size: many; v_call: TRBV20-1; j_call: TRBJ2-7; d_call: .; cdr3_aa: CSARDSTYEQYF; cdr3_nt: TGCAGTGCTAGGGACAGCACATACGAGCAGTACTTC
clone_size: .; v_call: TRBV20-1; j_call: TRBJ2-4; d_call: .; cdr3_aa: CSARDQVRADIQYF; cdr3_nt: TGCAGTGCTAGAGATCAAGTCAGGGCTGACATTCAGTACTTC
clone_size: few; v_call: TRBV5-4; j_call: TRBJ2-2; d_call: TRBD2; cdr3_aa: CASSGTSGSTGELFF; cdr3_nt: TGTGCCAGCAGCGGTACTAGCGGGAGCACCGGGGAGCTGTTTTTT
clone_size: many; v_call: TRBV12-3/TRBV12-4; j_call: TRBJ1-5; d_call: .; cdr3_aa: CASSFRVSSQPQHF; cdr3_nt: TGTGCCAGCAGTTTCAGGGTGTCAAGTCAGCCCCAGCATTTT
clone_size: many; v_call: TRBV12-3/TRBV12-4; j_call: TRBJ1-5; d_call: .; cdr3_aa: CASSWFGQPQHF; cdr3_nt: TGTGCCAGCAGTTGGTTCGGGCAGCCCCAGCATTTT
clone_size: few; v_call: TRBV29-1; j_call: TRBJ2-5; d_call: .; cdr3_aa: CSVFIPDGERTSEETQYF; cdr3_nt: TGCAGCGTTTTTATCCCGGACGGAGAACGGACCTCCGAAGAGACCCAGTACTTC
clone_size: .; v_call: TRBV5-1; j_call: TRBJ2-1; d_call: .; cdr3_aa: CASSATVEQFF; cdr3_nt: TGCGCCAGCAGCGCTACAGTGGAGCAGTTCTTC
clone_size: few; v_call: TRBV4-2; j_call: TRBJ1-4; d_call: .; cdr3_aa: CASSQERRAEKLFF; cdr3_nt: TGTGCCAGCAGCCAAGAGCGCAGGGCGGAAAAACTGTTTTTT
clone_size: many; v_call: TRBV5-1; j_call: TRBJ2-1; d_call: TRBD2; cdr3_aa: CASSLAGEYNEQFF; cdr3_nt: TGCGCCAGCAGCCTAGCGGGGGAGTACAATGAGCAGTTCTTC
clone_size: few; v_call: TRBV5-1; j_call: TRBJ2-3; d_call: .; cdr3_aa: CASSSGISYDTDTQYF; cdr3_nt: TGCGCCAGCAGCTCGGGGATTTCATATGACACAGATACGCAGTATTTT
clone_size: .; v_call: TRBV12-3/TRBV12-4; j_call: TRBJ2-1; d_call: .; cdr3_aa: CASSSRLAREAYNEQFF; cdr3_nt: TGTGCCAGCAGTTCACGCCTCGCCAGGGAGGCCTACAATGAGCAGTTCTTC
clone_size: .; v_call: TRBV20-1; j_call: TRBJ2-1; d_call: TRBD2; cdr3_aa: CSASSAVAGGSYEQFF; cdr3_nt: TGCAGTGCTAGTTCTGCGGTAGCGGGAGGCTCTTATGAGCAGTTCTTC
clone_size: many; v_call: TRBV29-1; j_call: TRBJ2-2; d_call: TRBD1; cdr3_aa: CSVGQPVTGELFF; cdr3_nt: TGCAGCGTGGGACAGCCTGTCACCGGGGAGCTGTTTTTT
clone_size: many; v_call: TRBV5-1; j_call: TRBJ2-7; d_call: TRBD1; cdr3_aa: CASSYRQGLAFLEQYF; cdr3_nt: TGCGCCAGCAGCTATCGACAGGGTTTAGCCTTCTTGGAGCAGTACTTC
clone_size: many; v_call: TRBV27; j_call: TRBJ1-1; d_call: .; cdr3_aa: CASSPRRVGNTEAFF; cdr3_nt: TGTGCCAGCAGTCCGAGGAGGGTAGGGAACACTGAAGCTTTCTTT
clone_size: few; v_call: TRBV20-1; j_call: TRBJ1-2; d_call: TRBD1; cdr3_aa: CSARSRTGGDGYTF; cdr3_nt: TGCAGTGCTAGATCTAGGACAGGGGGGGATGGCTACACCTTC
clone_size: few; v_call: TRBV5-1; j_call: TRBJ2-2; d_call: TRBD2; cdr3_aa: CASSALAANTGELFF; cdr3_nt: TGCGCCAGCAGCGCTCTAGCGGCAAACACCGGGGAGCTGTTTTTT
clone_size: few; v_call: TRBV6-5; j_call: TRBJ2-5; d_call: .; cdr3_aa: CASSYSPPRGETQYF; cdr3_nt: TGTGCCAGCAGTTATTCCCCCCCGCGGGGAGAGACCCAGTACTTC
clone_size: .; v_call: TRBV28; j_call: TRBJ2-1; d_call: TRBD2; cdr3_aa: CASSFRLAGGHEQFF; cdr3_nt: TGTGCCAGCAGTTTTCGACTAGCGGGGGGTCATGAGCAGTTCTTC
clone_size: .; v_call: TRBV3-1; j_call: TRBJ2-1; d_call: .; cdr3_aa: CASSRLEGREQFF; cdr3_nt: TGTGCCAGCAGCCGCCTGGAAGGGCGCGAGCAGTTCTTC
clone_size: .; v_call: TRBV7-2; j_call: TRBJ2-1; d_call: .; cdr3_aa: CASSWGRGSYNEQFF; cdr3_nt: TGTGCCAGCAGCTGGGGGCGAGGATCCTACAATGAGCAGTTCTTC
clone_size: few; v_call: TRBV5-1; j_call: TRBJ2-2; d_call: TRBD1; cdr3_aa: CASMGQVNTGELFF; cdr3_nt: TGCGCCAGCATGGGACAGGTGAACACCGGGGAGCTGTTTTTT
clone_size: .; v_call: TRBV5-5; j_call: TRBJ2-1; d_call: .; cdr3_aa: CASSLRTESYNEQFF; cdr3_nt: TGTGCCAGCAGCTTGCGGACAGAATCCTACAATGAGCAGTTCTTC
clone_size: many; v_call: TRBV6-1; j_call: TRBJ1-2; d_call: .; cdr3_aa: CASSQTRGYGYTF; cdr3_nt: TGTGCCAGCAGCCAAACGCGGGGCTATGGCTACACCTTC
clone_size: .; v_call: TRBV7-2; j_call: TRBJ2-7; d_call: TRBD2; cdr3_aa: CASSLVTRGAYEQYF; cdr3_nt: TGTGCCAGCAGCTTAGTGACCCGGGGGGCCTACGAGCAGTACTTC
clone_size: .; v_call: TRBV12-3/TRBV12-4; j_call: TRBJ2-2; d_call: .; cdr3_aa: CASSFARATGELFF; cdr3_nt: TGTGCCAGCAGTTTTGCCAGGGCCACCGGGGAGCTGTTTTTT
clone_size: few; v_call: TRBV14; j_call: TRBJ2-5; d_call: TRBD2; cdr3_aa: CASSHWTSQETQYF; cdr3_nt: TGTGCCAGCAGCCACTGGACTAGCCAAGAGACCCAGTACTTC
clone_size: few; v_call: TRBV5-1; j_call: TRBJ2-3; d_call: .; cdr3_aa: CASSLAVTVSTDTQYF; cdr3_nt: TGCGCCAGCAGCTTGGCCGTTACGGTTAGCACAGATACGCAGTATTTT
clone_size: .; v_call: TRBV12-3/TRBV12-4; j_call: TRBJ1-3; d_call: TRBD1; cdr3_aa: CASSHRDRGSGNTIYF; cdr3_nt: TGTGCCAGCAGCCACCGGGACAGGGGCTCTGGAAACACCATATATTTT